This T cell receptor beta chain was identified in a study of T cell changes during pregnancy in multiple sclerosis. The CDR3 contains 16 residues. Germline assignment: CDR1 MDHEN and CDR2 SYDVKM. V lost 6 bases to trimming and J lost 10 bases; unmatched junction nucleotides: 17. The table came from immunoSEQ multiplex PCR; TCRdb's copy has only in-frame clones and leaves some out. In the table there are some 32,000 clones, 75% to 95% of which are singletons. This TCR was sampled from a female donor with multiple sclerosis, enrolled in a pregnancy study. This specimen consisted of CD8+ T cells from peripheral blood mononuclear cells, obtained in the second trimester of pregnancy. The chain has TRBV28 and TRBJ2-2; TRBD2 aligns across 7 bases. The CDR3 reads CASSPRLAAPNKELFF. In DNA, the CDR3 is TGTGCCAGCAGCCCCCGGCTAGCGGCCCCAAATAAGGAGCTGTTTTTT.